These 4 T cell receptor beta chains were all obtained from the same sample, sequenced in a study of cytomegalovirus exposure and HLA in healthy donors. The PCR employed 60 Vbeta primers together with 13 Jbeta primers. Libraries were prepared by immunoSEQ multiplex PCR; TCRdb keeps only in-frame clonotypes and omits some of them. Of over 200,000 clones listed, approximately 84% are singletons. Specimen: PBMCs. These receptor sequences come from a middle-aged woman in good health and CMV-seronegative.

The chain joins TRBV7-2 to TRBJ1-2, with D tentatively TRBD1 (5 bases). Germline-derived CDR1 and CDR2 are SGHTA and FQGNSA. The CDR3 has 15 residues. Between the trimmed V and J ends, which lost 2 bases and 6 bases, there was a span of 16 bases. The CDR3 DNA is TGTGCCAGCAGCTTACCCTCCGGGGGGACCAATGGCTACACCTTC. Amino acids: CASSLPSGGTNGYTF.

The V gene is TRBV27, the J gene TRBJ1-2; 9 bases line up with TRBD1. Losses at the gene ends were 6 bases for V and 7 bases for J; bases not matched to a gene: 9. CDR1 MNHEY and CDR2 SMNVEV come from the germline V gene (reference sequence). The CDR3 extends over 14 amino acids. CDR3 coding DNA: TGTGCCAGCAGGACGAACACAGGGGGCTTTGGCTACACCTTC. Protein sequence: CASRTNTGGFGYTF.

V usage is TRBV15 and J usage is TRBJ1-6; possible D gene TRBD1, 6 bases. The CDR3 totals 13 residues. V gave up 3 bases and J gave up 6 bases, with 6 bases separating them. In germline, CDR1 is LNHNV, CDR2 YYDKDF (reference sequence). This CDR3 is CATSRDSNSPLHF. The CDR3 DNA sequence: TGTGCCACCAGCAGGGACAGTAATTCACCCCTCCACTTT.

The gene calls are TRBV19 and TRBJ2-7, with 9 positions matching TRBD2. Germline V lookup: CDR1 LNHDA, CDR2 SQIVND (reference sequence). Trimming took 7 bases from V and 6 from J; bases not matched to a gene: 16. The CDR3 covers 16 residues. This chain's CDR3 is CASTAPTGTSWFEQYF. The CDR3 DNA sequence: TGTGCCAGTACCGCTCCTACCGGGACTAGCTGGTTCGAGCAGTACTTC.